This record looks at one TCR beta chain sequence and its context. Study processing details: Counts of nucleated cells, estimated from reference gene primer amplification, were obtained. Assay: immunoSEQ multiplex PCR; the TCRdb copy retains only in-frame clones and omits some. D and trimming were read from the DNA, whereas the V and J calls and clone size are those reported in that table. The sample lists about 270,000 clones; about 88% were seen once. The sample comes from a study of blood T cell repertoires in COVID-19. Study at large: From T cells, B-cell-depleted T cells, or PBMCs came the material, which was cDNA or gDNA.

Germline V gene data show CDR1 as MNHNS and CDR2 as SASEGT. J was trimmed by 2 bases and V by 1 base; bases with no gene match: 4. This CDR3 comprises 16 residues. Participant-given clinical history determined each cohort assignment. The sequenced material came from PBMCs or T cells enriched from blood (not recorded which). This clonotype was obtained from a woman in her forties or fifties who had recovered from COVID-19. The J gene is TRBJ2-3, the V gene TRBV6-1, with 9 bases identical to TRBD2. The CDR3 protein is CASSEGGGRVTDTQYF. The CDR3 DNA sequence: TGTGCCAGCAGTGAAGGAGGCGGGAGGGTCACAGATACGCAGTATTTT.